The T cell receptor (beta chain) described here comes from a study of CD8 T cells in ankylosing spondylitis. With regard to this clonotype: Antigen specificity is unknown.

The V and J ends lost 4 bases and 8 bases respectively, with 12 bases between them. The germline V gene has CDR1 SGHDN and CDR2 FVKESK. The CDR3 runs 13 residues. A single record per CDR3 protein comes from TCRdb applying MiXCR to the 5' RACE reads. The sample records under 550,000 distinct CDR3 sequences, 25% to 30% being singletons. Whole-study findings and limits: Some motif variants were previously reported in reactive arthritis synovial fluid and blood. Within peripheral blood, clones linked to disease were CD8+ and relatively rare. A TCR beta motif of eight or nine highly homologous variants seemed to mark ankylosing spondylitis blood. As reported, disease-linked clones showed significant enrichment in matched ankylosing spondylitis synovial fluid.

This sequence originates from a male donor with ankylosing spondylitis. This chain connects TRBV14 to TRBJ2-1; the D is unclear. The sequenced sample consisted of blood, either unsorted or a sorted T cell fraction (not recorded which). This CDR3 is CASSRVGGYEQFF. The CDR3 nucleotides read TGTGCCAGCAGCCGCGTCGGCGGCTATGAGCAGTTCTTC. Drawing the rest from reference TRBV14 and TRBJ2-1, the complete variable domain is EAGVTQFPSHSVIEKGQTVTLRCDPISGHDNLYWYRRVMGKEIKFLLHFVKESKQDESGMPNNRFLAERTGGTYSTLKVQPAELEDSGVYFCASSRVGGYEQFFGPGTRLTVL.